The T cell receptor beta chain described here comes from a study of Ad26.COV2.S vaccination and SARS-CoV-2 variants. Sequencing was performed with immunoSEQ multiplex PCR; in TCRdb, only in-frame clones are kept and a portion is missing. The table lists about 180,000 clones, approximately 88% of them singletons. Findings of the study overall: It was found that vaccine and placebo recipients had similar non-spike TCR breadth. People who got the vaccine had more spike-specific TCR breadth than people who got placebo. Considerable breadth of spike-specific CD8+ and CD4+ T cell responses has reportedly been documented following vaccination.

This clone has a single count. Its antigen is still unknown. The source was peripheral blood, collected after recovery from COVID-19. The source is a human donor who had recovered from COVID-19.

The CDR3 spells CASSLVGLSDTQYF. As DNA, the CDR3 is TGTGCCAGCAGCCTTGTGGGACTTTCAGATACGCAGTATTTT. This chain uses TRBV5-4 with TRBJ2-3; D possibly corresponds to TRBD2 (6 bases). The V gene's germline CDR1 is SGHNT and CDR2 YYREEE (reference sequence). There are 14 residues in the CDR3. V lost 4 bases and J 4 bases, leaving 13 bases between the germline ends.